This T cell receptor beta chain stems from a study of T-cell reconstitution after alpha-beta-depleted transplantation in children. As it was prepared, the TCRbeta library received unique molecular identifiers. TCRdb re-called the PCR reads through MiXCR, storing one row per CDR3 protein. The table includes roughly 200,000 distinct CDR3 sequences, 8% to 9.5% detected once. Germline-derived CDR1 and CDR2 are SGDLS and YYNGEE. V shed 3 bases, J shed 4 bases, and the junction held 3 bases outside the gene matches. The CDR3 is 14 amino acids. This clonotype was recorded many times. The gene calls are TRBV9 and TRBJ1-1; 10 bases are a match to TRBD1. Specimen: PBMCs from the stem cell graft donor, collected from the stem cell graft. The TCR sequence derives from a human donor who donated a stem cell graft to a child with acute lymphoblastic leukemia. CDR3 DNA sequence: TGTGCCAGCAGCGCGGACAGGGGGAGCACTGAAGCTTTCTTT. It encodes CASSADRGSTEAFF.